The 6 T cell receptor beta chains below all came from one sample that was sequenced in a study of cytomegalovirus exposure and HLA in healthy donors. The PCR made use of 60 Vbeta and 13 Jbeta primers. This table comes from immunoSEQ multiplex PCR, and its TCRdb copy is limited to in-frame clones, with some not included. Here the sample spans over 130,000 clones, 75% to 85% being singletons. The material sequenced was PBMCs. The receptors derive from a man aged 45-65 years in good health and CMV-seronegative.

V usage is TRBV6-5 and J usage is TRBJ2-5; D is possibly TRBD2 (6 bases). Germline assignment: CDR1 MNHEY and CDR2 SVGAGI. With 6 bases removed from V and 7 bases from J, the gap between germline ends came to 18 bases. The CDR3 has 14 amino acids. The CDR3 sequence is CASSPRTTSATQYF. As DNA, the CDR3 is TGTGCCAGCAGCCCTAGGACTACCTCAGCGACCCAGTACTTC.

The V call is TRBV5-8, the J call TRBJ1-2; tentatively, D is TRBD1 (5 bases). The germline gives CDR1 SGHTS, CDR2 YDEGEE. The CDR3 sequence is 15 residues long. The germline V and J ends were trimmed by 0 bases and 4 bases, with 13 bases remaining between them. The CDR3 loop is CASSLVQGLSYGYTF. The DNA for the CDR3 is TGTGCCAGCAGCTTGGTTCAGGGACTAAGCTATGGCTACACCTTC.

This clone was counted once. The DNA of the CDR3 is TGTGCCAGCAGTCCCCTCCTCGGGGGGCTAGAGACCCAGTACTTC. Translation: CASSPLLGGLETQYF. The chain employs TRBV27 and TRBJ2-5, with a possible D match to TRBD2 (7 bases). The germline CDR1 and CDR2 sequences are MNHEY and SMNVEV (reference sequence). Trimming stripped 5 bases from V and 4 bases from J, with 17 bases between. The CDR3 is 15 residues long.

Only a few counts were recorded for this clone. The V call is TRBV30, the J call TRBJ2-1, with TRBD2 matching over 13 bases. After removal of 3 bases from V and 9 bases from J, the junction contained 8 bases not matched to a gene. CDR1 is GTSNPN and CDR2 is SVGIG in the germline V gene (reference sequence). The CDR3 contains 15 residues. This CDR3 is CAWSVLAGGLIEQFF. Written as DNA, the CDR3 is TGTGCCTGGAGCGTACTAGCGGGAGGGCTTATTGAGCAGTTCTTC.

The V gene is TRBV6-1, the J gene TRBJ2-7; perhaps TRBD1 as D (5 bases). Per the germline V gene, CDR1 is MNHNS and CDR2 is SASEGT. This CDR3 comprises 9 residues. For the CDR3, the DNA is TGTGCGATAGGGGACGAGCAGTACTTC. This encodes CAIGDEQYF.

The J gene is TRBJ1-5, the V gene TRBV4-2; D ambiguous. There are 13 residues in the CDR3. V lost 0 bases, J lost 7 bases, and 7 bases lay in between. Looked up from germline, CDR1 is LGHNA and CDR2 is YNFKEQ. Here the CDR3 DNA reads TGTGCCAGCAGCCAAGAAGTGAGCCAGCCCCAGCATTTT. It encodes CASSQEVSQPQHF.